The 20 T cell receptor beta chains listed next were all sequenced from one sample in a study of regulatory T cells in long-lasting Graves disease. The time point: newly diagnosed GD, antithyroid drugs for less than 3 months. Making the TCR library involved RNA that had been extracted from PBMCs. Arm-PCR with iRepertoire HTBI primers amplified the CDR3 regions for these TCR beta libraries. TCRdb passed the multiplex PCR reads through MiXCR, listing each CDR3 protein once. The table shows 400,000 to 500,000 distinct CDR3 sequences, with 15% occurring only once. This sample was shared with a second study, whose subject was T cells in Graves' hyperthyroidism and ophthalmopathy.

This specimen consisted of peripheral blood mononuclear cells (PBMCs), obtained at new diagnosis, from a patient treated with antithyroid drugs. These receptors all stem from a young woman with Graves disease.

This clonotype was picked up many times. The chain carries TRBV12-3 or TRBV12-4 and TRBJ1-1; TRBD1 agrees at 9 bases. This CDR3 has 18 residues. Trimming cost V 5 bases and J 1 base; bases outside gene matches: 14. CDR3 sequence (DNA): TGTGCCAGCAGTCTTAGAGGGGGGGACAGGGAAGGGAACACTGAAGCTTTCTTT. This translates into CASSLRGGDREGNTEAFF.

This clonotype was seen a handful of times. The CDR3, as DNA: TGTGCCAGCAGCCCCGGTTGGGCCAAAGCCTACGAGCAGTACTTC. Amino acid sequence: CASSPGWAKAYEQYF. The chain joins TRBV12-3 or TRBV12-4 to TRBJ2-7; D gene ambiguous. The CDR3 loop spans 15 amino acids. The ends were cut back, 6 bases at V and 2 bases at J, with 17 bases in the middle.

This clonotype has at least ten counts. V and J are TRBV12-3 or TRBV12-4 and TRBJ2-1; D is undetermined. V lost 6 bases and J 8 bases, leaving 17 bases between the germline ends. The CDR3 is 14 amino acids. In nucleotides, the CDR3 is TGTGCCAGCAGCCCTCCTAAAGAGACGCATGAGCAGTTCTTC. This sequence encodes CASSPPKETHEQFF.

The CDR3 protein is CSASRAFRNTGELFF. DNA of the CDR3: TGCAGTGCTAGCCGGGCTTTCAGGAACACCGGGGAGCTGTTTTTT. The rearrangement joins TRBV20-1 to TRBJ2-2; D gene uncertain. CDR3 size: 15 residues. Germline CDR1 reads DFQATT; CDR2 reads SNEGSKA (reference sequence). V gave up 3 bases and J gave up 1 base, with 12 bases separating them.

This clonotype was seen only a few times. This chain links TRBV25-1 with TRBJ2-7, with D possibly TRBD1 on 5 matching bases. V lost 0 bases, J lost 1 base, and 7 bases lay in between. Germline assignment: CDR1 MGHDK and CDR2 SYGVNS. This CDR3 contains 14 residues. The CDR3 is CASSEYDSSYEQYF. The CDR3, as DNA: TGTGCCAGCAGTGAATACGACAGTTCCTACGAGCAGTACTTC.

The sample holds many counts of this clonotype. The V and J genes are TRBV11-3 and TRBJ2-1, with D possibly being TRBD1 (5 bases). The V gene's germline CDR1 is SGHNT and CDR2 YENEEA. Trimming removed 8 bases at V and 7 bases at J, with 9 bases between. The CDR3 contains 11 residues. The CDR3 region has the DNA TGTGCCAGCTCTCAGGGTAATGAGCAGTTCTTC. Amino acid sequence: CASSQGNEQFF.

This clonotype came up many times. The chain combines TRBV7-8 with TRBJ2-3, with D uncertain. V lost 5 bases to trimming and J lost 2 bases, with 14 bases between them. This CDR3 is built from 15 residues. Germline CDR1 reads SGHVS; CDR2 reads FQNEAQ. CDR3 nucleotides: TGTGCCAGCAGCCATGGACGGCTATCCACAGATACGCAGTATTTT. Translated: CASSHGRLSTDTQYF.

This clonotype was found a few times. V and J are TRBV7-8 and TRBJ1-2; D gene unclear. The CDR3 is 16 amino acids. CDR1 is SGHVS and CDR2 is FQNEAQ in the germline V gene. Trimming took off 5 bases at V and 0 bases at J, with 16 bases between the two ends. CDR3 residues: CASSQPRGGTNYGYTF. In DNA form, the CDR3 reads TGTGCCAGCAGCCAACCGCGAGGCGGGACTAACTATGGCTACACCTTC.

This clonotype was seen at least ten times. The CDR3, as DNA: TGTGCCAGCGGCTCGTTTTTCGGGCAGGGGGCCACTGAAGCTTTCTTT. Protein: CASGSFFGQGATEAFF. V and J are TRBV12-3 or TRBV12-4 and TRBJ1-1, with 8 bases aligning to TRBD1. The CDR3 is made up of 16 amino acids. V dropped 8 bases and J dropped 4; count of bases not matched to a gene: 15.

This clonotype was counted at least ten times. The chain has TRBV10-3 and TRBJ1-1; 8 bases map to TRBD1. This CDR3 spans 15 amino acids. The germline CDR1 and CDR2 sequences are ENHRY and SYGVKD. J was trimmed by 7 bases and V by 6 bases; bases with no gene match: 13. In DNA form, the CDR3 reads TGTGCCATCAGGAGTGCAGGGGGCGAGTTTGTTGAAGCTTTCTTT. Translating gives CAIRSAGGEFVEAFF.

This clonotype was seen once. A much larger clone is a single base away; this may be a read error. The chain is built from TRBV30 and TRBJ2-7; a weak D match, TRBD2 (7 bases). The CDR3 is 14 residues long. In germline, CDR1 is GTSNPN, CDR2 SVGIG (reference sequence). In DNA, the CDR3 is TGTGCCTGGAGCCTGGGGGGGACAACCTACGAGCAGTGCTTC. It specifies CAWSLGGTTYEQCF.

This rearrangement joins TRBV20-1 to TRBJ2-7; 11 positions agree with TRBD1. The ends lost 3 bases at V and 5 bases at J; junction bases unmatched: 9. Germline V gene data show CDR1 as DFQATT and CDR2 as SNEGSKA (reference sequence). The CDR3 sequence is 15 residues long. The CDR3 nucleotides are TGCAGTGCTAGGGGGACAGGGGGGTTTCTGGACGAGCAGTACTTC. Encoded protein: CSARGTGGFLDEQYF.

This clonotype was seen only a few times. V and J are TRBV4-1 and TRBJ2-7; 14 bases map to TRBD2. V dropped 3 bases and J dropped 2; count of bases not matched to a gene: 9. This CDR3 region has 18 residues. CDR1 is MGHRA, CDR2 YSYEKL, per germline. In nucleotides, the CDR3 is TGCGCCAGCAGCCACGGGACTAGCGGGAGTTGGCAGGCCTACGAGCAGTACTTC. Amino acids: CASSHGTSGSWQAYEQYF.

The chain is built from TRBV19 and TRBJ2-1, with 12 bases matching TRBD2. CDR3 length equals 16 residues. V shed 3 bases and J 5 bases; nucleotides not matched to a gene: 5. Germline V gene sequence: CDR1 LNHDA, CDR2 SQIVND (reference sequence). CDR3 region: CASSILRTSGNNEQFF. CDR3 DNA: TGTGCCAGTAGTATTTTGCGGACTAGCGGGAACAATGAGCAGTTCTTC.

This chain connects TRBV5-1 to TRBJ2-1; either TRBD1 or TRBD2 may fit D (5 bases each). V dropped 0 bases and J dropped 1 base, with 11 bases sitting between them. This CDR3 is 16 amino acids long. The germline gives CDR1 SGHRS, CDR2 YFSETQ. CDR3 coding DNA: TGCGCCAGCAGCTTGGTACCGGGGCGGTCCTACAATGAGCAGTTCTTC. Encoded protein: CASSLVPGRSYNEQFF.

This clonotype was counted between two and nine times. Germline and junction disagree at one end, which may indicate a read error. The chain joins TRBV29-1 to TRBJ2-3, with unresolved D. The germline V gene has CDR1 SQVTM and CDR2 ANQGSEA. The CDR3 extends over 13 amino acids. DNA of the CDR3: TGCAGCTCTGGCCAACGGCTTACAGATGCGCAGTATTTT. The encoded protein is CSSGQRLTDAQYF.

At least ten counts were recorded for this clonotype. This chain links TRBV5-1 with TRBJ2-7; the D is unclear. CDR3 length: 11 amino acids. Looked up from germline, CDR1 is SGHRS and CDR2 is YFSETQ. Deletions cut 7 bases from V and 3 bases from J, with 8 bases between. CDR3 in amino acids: CASASDYEQYF. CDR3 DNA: TGCGCCAGCGCGTCGGACTACGAGCAGTACTTC.

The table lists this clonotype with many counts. The CDR3 loop is CAWLSTGGYTF. In DNA, the CDR3 is TGTGCCTGGTTGTCCACCGGGGGCTACACCTTC. The chain carries TRBV30 and TRBJ1-2; D call uncertain. Per the germline V gene, CDR1 is GTSNPN and CDR2 is SVGIG (reference sequence). Trimming took off 5 bases at V and 8 bases at J, with 12 bases between the two ends. This CDR3 is built from 11 residues. Full variable domain (outside the CDR3, taken from reference TRBV30 and TRBJ1-2): SQTIHQWPATLVQPVGSPLSLECTVEGTSNPNLYWYRQAAGRGLQLLFYSVGIGQISSEVPQNLSASRPQDRQFILSSKKLLLSDSGFYLCAWLSTGGYTFGSGTRLTVV.

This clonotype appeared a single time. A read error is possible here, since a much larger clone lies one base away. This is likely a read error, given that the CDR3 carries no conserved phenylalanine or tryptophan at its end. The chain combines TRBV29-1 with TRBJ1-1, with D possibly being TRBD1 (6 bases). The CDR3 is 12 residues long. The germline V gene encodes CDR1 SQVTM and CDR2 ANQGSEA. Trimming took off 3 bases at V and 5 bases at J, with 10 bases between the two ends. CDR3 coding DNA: TGCAGCGTTGACAGGGGTATGACTGAAGCTTTCCTT. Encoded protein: CSVDRGMTEAFL.

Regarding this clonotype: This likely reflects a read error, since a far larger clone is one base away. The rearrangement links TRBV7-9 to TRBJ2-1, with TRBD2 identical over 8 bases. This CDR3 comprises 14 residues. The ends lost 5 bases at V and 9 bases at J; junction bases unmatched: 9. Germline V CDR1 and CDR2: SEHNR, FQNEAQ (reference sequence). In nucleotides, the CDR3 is TGTGCCAGCAGCCCCCCGGGAGCGGGAGTTGAGCAGTTCTTC. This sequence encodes CASSPPGAGVEQFF.